This note documents a single T cell receptor beta chain sequence. The antigen remains unidentified. CDR1 is SGHRS and CDR2 is YFSETQ in the germline V gene. V dropped 0 bases and J dropped 1 base, with 10 bases sitting between them. This CDR3 has 15 amino acids. The analysis combined second doses at about 4 or about 12 weeks. The data belong to a study of T cell responses to AZD1222 COVID-19 vaccine. Study results and caveats: Among the donors, most were white British and more were female, and clonal diversity was possibly underestimated.

Using immunoSEQ multiplex PCR, the repertoire was profiled, and TCRdb retains in-frame clones only, with some absent. The table shows 150,000 to 200,000 clones, with 90% to 95% occurring only once. This chain links TRBV5-1 with TRBJ1-2; D unresolved. This receptor was identified in an adult who received the AZD1222 COVID-19 vaccine. The sample in question was peripheral blood, obtained 28 days after the second AZD1222 dose. CDR3 in DNA: TGCGCCAGCAGCTTGGGACATCTTCTTAACTATGGCTACACCTTC. Its translation is CASSLGHLLNYGYTF.